This T cell receptor (beta chain) was recorded in a study of control samples from healthy donors and cancer patients (TCRdb year 2020). Measured from the cysteine to the phenylalanine, the CDR3 is 15 residues long. Of all the DNA, just the CDR3 is kept, 45 bases in frame from base 1. V has 4 bases trimmed and J has 8 bases trimmed; junction bases matching no gene number 13. CDR1 and CDR2 were assigned from the germline V gene (reference sequence) as LGHDT and YNNKEL. With regard to this clone: Its cognate antigen has yet to be identified. The sample holds no much larger clone one base away, and base qualities are not on file.

The library relied on the immunoSEQ multiplex PCR assay. In its TCRdb copy, this immuneACCESS table keeps in-frame sequences only and misses some clones. Where compared with another copy, unresolved V genes explain less than half of these, and the others have no known cause. The sample table contains around 43,000 clones; only one count was recorded for roughly 90% of them. Together, the top ten hold 3% to 4.5% of the sample. The source is a woman aged 50 to 60 in good health. The material sequenced was blood. The sequence is built from TRBV3-1 (or the pseudogene TRBV3-2) and TRBJ1-2, and TRBD1 matches 7 of the central bases. The DNA sequence is given as TGTGCCAGCAGCCCACGACAGGGCCGACCTAAGGGCTACACCTTC. This codes for CASSPRQGRPKGYTF.